These 18 T cell receptor beta chains share one sample of origin, sequenced in a study of shared clonotypes between healthy human individuals. CD45RO negativity and positive selection for CCR7 defined naive CD8 cells, a population that excluded terminally differentiated effector memory CD45RA+ cells. TCRdb's copy holds only in-frame clones and misses some; the assay was immunoSEQ multiplex PCR. This sample has more than 2 million clones, with over 85% found just once. The source material was naive CD8+ T cells from PBMCs. These receptors were taken from a man younger than 30 in good health. Some clones in this sample may be carry-over from other donors' samples.

V usage is TRBV18 and J usage is TRBJ2-7; possibly TRBD2 for D (6 bases). V was shortened by 4 bases and J by 7 bases, with 14 bases between the two germline ends. This CDR3 comprises 13 residues. Germline loops: CDR1 KGHSH, CDR2 LQKENI. CDR3 region: CASSLGTRGEQYF. The CDR3, as DNA: TGTGCCAGCTCACTGGGGACCCGGGGGGAGCAGTACTTC.

Details on this clone: An end of the junction does not agree with germline; a read error may underlie this. The rearrangement uses TRBV25-1 and TRBJ1-1; D is unresolved. The CDR3 has 16 residues. Germline V lookup: CDR1 MGHDK, CDR2 SYGVNS. This chain's CDR3 is CASSELGFERNAEAFF. The CDR3 DNA sequence: TGTGCCAGCAGTGAATTAGGTTTCGAGAGGAACGCTGAAGCTTTCTTT.

V gene TRBV4-1 combines with J gene TRBJ2-3, with 11 nucleotides matching TRBD2. This CDR3 is 15 amino acids long. With V trimmed by 3 bases and J by 4 bases, 3 bases remained unmatched. CDR1 and CDR2 from the germline V gene are MGHRA and YSYEKL. This chain's CDR3 is CASSHGTSGADTQYF. CDR3 nucleotides: TGCGCCAGCAGCCACGGGACTAGCGGTGCAGATACGCAGTATTTT.

The chain uses TRBV18 and TRBJ2-7; no clear D. Germline V gives CDR1 KGHSH, CDR2 LQKENI. V was cut by 3 bases and J by 4 bases, with 16 bases left in between. CDR3 size: 15 residues. This CDR3 is CASSPSQGIIYEQYF. The CDR3 DNA reads as TGTGCCAGCTCACCTAGTCAAGGGATAATTTACGAGCAGTACTTC.

This clone was observed once. The chain employs TRBV7-8 and TRBJ1-3; D ambiguous. The CDR3 is 12 residues long. Germline values: CDR1 SGHVS, CDR2 FQNEAQ. The ends were cut back, 2 bases at V and 8 bases at J, with 7 bases in the middle. In DNA form, the CDR3 reads TGTGCCAGCAGCTTATCTGAGGACACCATATATTTT. Encoded protein: CASSLSEDTIYF.

CDR3 nucleotides: TGTGCCAGCAGCGCCGACAGGGAAAATTATATGGCTTTCTTT. Amino acid sequence: CASSADRENYMAFF. This chain connects TRBV9 to TRBJ1-1; 7 bases map to TRBD1. Per germline, CDR1 SGDLS and CDR2 YYNGEE. V lost 3 bases to trimming and J lost 11 bases; unmatched junction nucleotides: 13. The CDR3 totals 14 residues.

This chain uses TRBV4-1 with TRBJ1-1; perhaps TRBD1 as D (5 bases). Germline CDR1 is MGHRA and CDR2 is YSYEKL. V dropped 2 bases and J dropped 7 bases, with 11 bases sitting between them. The CDR3 is 13 residues long. CDR3 bases: TGCGCCAGCAGCCAAAAAAGGGGAGGTGAAGCTTTCTTT. Residues: CASSQKRGGEAFF.

CDR3 loop: CASSVGTDLRTQYF. The CDR3 coding sequence is TGTGCCAGCAGTGTAGGGACTGACTTAAGGACCCAGTACTTC. The genes are TRBV2 and TRBJ2-5; D might be TRBD2 (6 bases). CDR1 is SNHLY and CDR2 is FYNNEI in the germline V gene. The CDR3 is made up of 14 amino acids. V was clipped by 4 bases and J by 7 bases, with 16 bases between them.

The CDR3 region has the DNA TGTGCCAGCAGCCCCCCGGGGGTTGCGGGAGCTTTCTTT. This translates into CASSPPGVAGAFF. The chain combines TRBV7-6 with TRBJ1-1; D perhaps matches TRBD1 (5 bases). This CDR3 spans 13 amino acids. Germline CDR1 SGHVS, CDR2 FNYEAQ. V lost 5 bases and J 10 bases, leaving 17 bases between the germline ends.

The genes are TRBV5-6 and TRBJ2-3, with 8 bases lining up with TRBD1. Germline V gene lookup returns CDR1 SGHDT and CDR2 YYEEEE. The ends lost 4 bases at V and 4 bases at J; junction bases unmatched: 5. CDR3 size: 14 residues. The CDR3 loop reads CASSPQGAADTQYF. DNA for the CDR3: TGTGCCAGCAGCCCGCAGGGGGCAGCAGATACGCAGTATTTT.

The chain employs TRBV7-8 and TRBJ2-2; D is uncertain. The CDR3 covers 14 residues. CDR1 SGHVS and CDR2 FQNEAQ come from the germline V gene. Trimming pared 8 bases from V and 0 bases from J, leaving 10 bases between. The CDR3 here is CASVLGPNTGELFF. The CDR3 nucleotides read TGTGCCAGCGTCCTTGGACCGAACACCGGGGAGCTGTTTTTT.

The V gene is TRBV4-2, the J gene TRBJ2-7; a possible D gene is TRBD1 (6 bases). The length of the CDR3 is 14 residues. Germline CDR1 reads LGHNA; CDR2 reads YNFKEQ. Trimming pared 3 bases from V and 5 bases from J, leaving 14 bases between. The CDR3 loop reads CASSQTGGIDEQYF. The CDR3 DNA follows: TGTGCCAGCAGCCAGACAGGTGGGATAGACGAGCAGTACTTC.

The chain employs TRBV28 and TRBJ2-7; a weak D match, TRBD2 (6 bases). Germline values: CDR1 MDHEN, CDR2 SYDVKM. Trimming removed 3 bases at V and 3 bases at J, with 15 bases between. This CDR3 spans 15 amino acids. CDR3: CASSFFAGTYYEQYF. The CDR3 region has the DNA TGTGCCAGCAGTTTCTTCGCAGGGACTTACTACGAGCAGTACTTC.

This chain connects TRBV7-9 to TRBJ2-3; 11 bases agree with TRBD1. V lost 5 bases, J lost 5 bases, and 6 bases stayed unmatched. The CDR3 is 15 residues long. Germline CDR1 and CDR2: SEHNR and FQNEAQ (reference sequence). The CDR3 DNA is TGTGCCAGCAGCCCGCGGACAGGGGGCAGAGATACGCAGTATTTT. Its protein is CASSPRTGGRDTQYF. The variable domain in full, completed from reference TRBV7-9 and TRBJ2-3, reads DTGVSQNPRHKITKRGQNVTFRCDPISEHNRLYWYRQTLGQGPEFLTYFQNEAQLEKSRLLSDRFSAERPKGSFSTLEIQRTEQGDSAMYLCASSPRTGGRDTQYFGPGTRLTVL.

The chain has TRBV7-9 and TRBJ2-7, with TRBD1 identical over 9 bases. This CDR3 comprises 16 residues. Germline V gene data show CDR1 as SEHNR and CDR2 as FQNEAQ (reference sequence). J lost 3 bases, V lost 1 base, and 7 bases had no gene match. The CDR3 sequence is CASSLGGTGTLYEQYF. CDR3 coding DNA: TGTGCCAGCAGCTTAGGCGGGACAGGGACACTCTACGAGCAGTACTTC.

This chain connects TRBV5-6 to TRBJ2-1; D uncertain. With 4 bases removed from V and 4 bases from J, the gap between germline ends came to 12 bases. This CDR3 has 14 amino acids. From germline, CDR1 is SGHDT and CDR2 YYEEEE. The CDR3 DNA sequence: TGTGCCAGCAGCCCGGAGACCGATTACAATGAGCAGTTCTTC. Amino acid sequence: CASSPETDYNEQFF.

Only one count was recorded for this clone. The chain carries TRBV7-2 and TRBJ2-7, with 9 bases fitting TRBD2. The CDR3 is 16 residues long. With V trimmed by 1 base and J by 3 bases, 7 bases remained unmatched. Germline V gene sequence: CDR1 SGHTA, CDR2 FQGNSA. In DNA, the CDR3 is TGTGCCAGCAGCTTAGGGCTAGCGGGAAGCAACTACGAGCAGTACTTC. Translating gives CASSLGLAGSNYEQYF.

In nucleotides, the CDR3 is TGTGCCAGCAGCCCGACTAGCGGGGGTATACCCTACAATGAGCAGTTCTTC. Protein: CASSPTSGGIPYNEQFF. This chain connects TRBV7-6 to TRBJ2-1; 12 bases match TRBD2. Trimming cost V 5 bases and J 2 bases; bases outside gene matches: 7. The CDR3 totals 17 residues. CDR1 and CDR2 from the germline V gene are SGHVS and FNYEAQ.